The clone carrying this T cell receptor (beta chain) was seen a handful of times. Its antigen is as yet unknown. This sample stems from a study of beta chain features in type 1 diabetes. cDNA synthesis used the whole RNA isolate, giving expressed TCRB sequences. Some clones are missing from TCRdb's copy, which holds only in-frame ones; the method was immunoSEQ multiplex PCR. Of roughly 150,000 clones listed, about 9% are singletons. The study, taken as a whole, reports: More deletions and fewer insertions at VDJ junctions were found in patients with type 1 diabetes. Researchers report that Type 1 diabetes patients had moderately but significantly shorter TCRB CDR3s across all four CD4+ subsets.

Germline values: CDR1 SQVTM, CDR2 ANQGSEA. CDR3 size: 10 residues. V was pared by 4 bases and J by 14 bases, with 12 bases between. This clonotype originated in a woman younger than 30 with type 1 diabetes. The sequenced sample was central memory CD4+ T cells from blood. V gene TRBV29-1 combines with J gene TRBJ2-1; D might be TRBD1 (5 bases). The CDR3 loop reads CSVGQTREFF. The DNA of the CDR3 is TGCAGCGTTGGACAAACCAGGGAGTTCTTC.